What follows is one TCR beta chain and its context. These data originate in a study of CD8+ T cells in alopecia areata. About the research overall: Among treated patients, oral tofacitinib was administered at 5 to 10 mg twice daily.

In each case, RNA was isolated and then reverse transcribed into cDNA as the sequencing template. Clones were sequenced by immunoSEQ multiplex PCR, and TCRdb holds only the in-frame ones, with some missing. Among fewer than 80,000 clones, roughly three fifths were seen once, and the ten largest hold about 15%. It was from alopecia areata patients that lesional scalp punch biopsies and peripheral blood were collected. V was pared by 6 bases and J by 8 bases, with 11 bases between. Germline-derived CDR1 and CDR2 are SEHNR and FQNEAQ (reference sequence). The CDR3 loop spans 12 amino acids. The chain joins TRBV7-9 to TRBJ2-1; D not resolved. The sample here was CD8+ T cells sorted from blood, taken at week 0. The clonotype was recovered from a human donor with alopecia areata. The CDR3 sequence: CASRDARDEQFF. CDR3 nucleotides: TGTGCCAGCAGGGATGCTAGAGATGAGCAGTTCTTC.